A selection of T cell receptor beta chains follows, all from one sample in a study of shared clonotypes between healthy human individuals. The method was immunoSEQ multiplex PCR; TCRdb's version includes in-frame clones alone and lacks a portion of them. The data hold about 1 million clones, with around 74% observed a single time. The sample consisted of memory CD4+ T cells sorted from blood. Receptor source: a man aged 18 to 29 in good health. CDR3s include the opening cysteine and the closing phenylalanine or tryptophan. The D gene is left open where the match is weak. The size field is filled for only some rows; it gives once, few, many or a size class.

>-|TRBV7-8|TRBJ1-5|TRBD1
TGTGCCAGCAGCTTAGTACCAGGGGGCTCTCAGCCCCAGCATTTT
CASSLVPGGSQPQHF
>-|TRBV9|TRBJ1-1|-
TGTGCCAGCAGCCCCCAGGCAGGTGCTGAAGCTTTCTTT
CASSPQAGAEAFF
>few|TRBV7-3|TRBJ2-2|TRBD1
TGTGCCAGCAGCGCCCCCGGGACAGGGAACACCGGGGAGCTGTTTTTT
CASSAPGTGNTGELFF
>-|TRBV4-1|TRBJ2-7|-
TGCGCCAGCAGCCAGGAGACTAGTGGTACCGTTCGGCAGTACTTC
CASSQETSGTVRQYF
>once|TRBV7-2|TRBJ2-1|-
TGTGCCAGCAGCTCCGCGGGGCGGAACAGTCCGGTAGAGCAGTTCTTC
CASSSAGRNSPVEQFF
>-|TRBV10-3|TRBJ2-5|TRBD2
TGTGCCATCAGCCCGGGAGGCGAGACCCAGTACTTC
CAISPGGETQYF
>-|TRBV13|TRBJ1-2|TRBD1
TGTGCCAGCAGCTTAGGGGAGTGGGGACAGACTAACTATGGCTACACCTTC
CASSLGEWGQTNYGYTF
>-|TRBV2|TRBJ1-2|-
TGTGCCAGCAGACAGGGCCCCTCTAACTATGGCTACACCTTC
CASRQGPSNYGYTF
>-|TRBV21-1|TRBJ2-2|-
TGTGCCACCAGCGGGCGGGGACAGGGGTCGACCGGGGAGCTGTTTTTT
CATSGRGQGSTGELFF
>once|TRBV6-6|TRBJ2-3|-
TGTGCCAGCACTTCGACACCGCAGAACACAGATACGCAGTATTTT
CASTSTPQNTDTQYF
>-|TRBV9|TRBJ2-1|-
TGTGCCAGCAGCGTAGCTGGGACTTCATACAATGAGCAGTTCTTC
CASSVAGTSYNEQFF
>few|TRBV5-6|TRBJ1-1|-
TGTGCCAGCAGCTTGAGGAGCTCTGAAGCTTTCTTT
CASSLRSSEAFF
>-|TRBV4-3|TRBJ1-3|-
TGCGCCAGCAGCCAAGCCAGCGGGGAGGGAAACACCATATATTTT
CASSQASGEGNTIYF
>-|TRBV2|TRBJ1-2|TRBD1
TGTGCCAGCAGACCAGGGACAGCCTATGGCTACACCTTC
CASRPGTAYGYTF
>once|TRBV18|TRBJ2-7|-
TGTGCCAGCTCACCTCCAACCTCCCTCTACGAGCAGTACTTC
CASSPPTSLYEQYF
>-|TRBV4-2|TRBJ2-2|TRBD1
TGTGCCAGCAGCCAAGTCGGCGTACGGACAGGGGCCACCGGGGAGCTGTTTTTT
CASSQVGVRTGATGELFF
>-|TRBV10-3|TRBJ1-6|-
TGTGCCATCTCGGGCCTGAATTCACCCCTCCACTTT
CAISGLNSPLHF
>-|TRBV9|TRBJ2-1|-
TGTGCCAGCAGCGTAGGGGCTTCCCTGACGGATGAGCAGTTCTTC
CASSVGASLTDEQFF